These 10 T cell receptor beta chains share one sample of origin, sequenced in a study of response to subunit inactivated influenza vaccine. TCRdb reprocessed the RT-PCR reads via MiXCR and lists one record per CDR3 protein. The sample has roughly 520,000 distinct CDR3 sequences, about 25% seen once. Specimen: CD4+ T cells sorted from PBMCs, collected 5 days after vaccination. These receptors originate from a man over 45 who received an inactivated influenza vaccine.

The CDR3 sequence: CSVVGGQRHTGELFF. The DNA of the CDR3 is TGCAGCGTTGTAGGGGGGCAGCGACACACCGGGGAGCTGTTTTTT. The gene calls are TRBV29-1 and TRBJ2-2; possibly TRBD1 or TRBD2 for D (6 bases each). Trimming shortened V by 4 bases and J by 3 bases, and 15 bases separated the two germline ends. Per germline, CDR1 SQVTM and CDR2 ANQGSEA. This CDR3 is 15 amino acids long.

This clonotype was picked up a small number of times. This chain joins TRBV6-5 and TRBJ1-6, with D possibly TRBD1 on 5 matching bases. V lost 0 bases, J lost 9 bases, and 12 bases lay in between. There are 15 residues in the CDR3. From germline, CDR1 is MNHEY and CDR2 SVGAGI. CDR3: CASSYSMPGTSPLHF. DNA for the CDR3: TGTGCCAGCAGTTACTCGATGCCAGGGACTTCACCCCTCCACTTT.

The chain recombines TRBV15 with TRBJ2-1, with D maybe TRBD2 (5 bases). Germline-derived CDR1 and CDR2 are LNHNV and YYDKDF (reference sequence). V lost 0 bases and J 6 bases, leaving 9 bases between the germline ends. The CDR3 has 14 amino acids. Here the CDR3 reads CATSRDSRVNEQFF. The CDR3 DNA reads as TGTGCCACCAGCAGAGATTCGCGGGTCAATGAGCAGTTCTTC.

This clonotype has more than one count but fewer than ten. This chain uses TRBV20-1 with TRBJ2-5, with 9 bases lining up with TRBD1. V shed 2 bases and J 6 bases; nucleotides not matched to a gene: 7. The germline gives CDR1 DFQATT, CDR2 SNEGSKA (reference sequence). CDR3 size: 14 residues. CDR3 DNA sequence: TGCAGTGCTAGACACAGGGGACAGGGAAAGACCCAGTACTTC. This gives the protein CSARHRGQGKTQYF.

This clonotype is a singleton in its sample. The V and J genes are TRBV5-5 and TRBJ1-2; D is uncertain. Looked up from germline, CDR1 is SGHKS and CDR2 is YYEKEE (reference sequence). The germline V and J ends were trimmed by 2 bases and 3 bases, with 20 bases remaining between them. The CDR3 runs 17 residues. The CDR3 DNA reads TGTGCCAGCAGCTTTAGGTTCGAGGACGCGGTCTACTATGGCTACACCTTC. It codes for CASSFRFEDAVYYGYTF.

The rearrangement joins TRBV18 to TRBJ2-1; D may be TRBD1 (5 bases). The CDR3 runs 14 residues. V lost 2 bases to trimming and J lost 12 bases, with 17 bases between them. CDR1 and CDR2 (germline): KGHSH, LQKENI. The CDR3 sequence: CASSPDSHNERQFF. CDR3 sequence (DNA): TGTGCCAGCTCACCAGACAGCCACAATGAGCGGCAGTTCTTC.

The J gene is TRBJ2-7, the V gene TRBV28; D unresolved. The CDR3 has 12 amino acids. V lost 7 bases and J lost 1, with 8 bases in between. Germline V gene sequence: CDR1 MDHEN, CDR2 SYDVKM. CDR3 DNA: TGTGCCAGCACACCTTCGTCCTACGAGCAGTACTTC. It translates to CASTPSSYEQYF.

This clonotype was counted between two and nine times. V usage is TRBV6-5 and J usage is TRBJ1-1; D possibly corresponds to TRBD1 (6 bases). The V end lost 0 bases, the J end lost 6 bases, and 17 bases lay between the germline ends. The CDR3 runs 16 residues. Per the germline V gene, CDR1 is MNHEY and CDR2 is SVGAGI. The CDR3 loop is CASSYSRGGAVAEAFF. CDR3 nucleotides: TGTGCCAGCAGTTACTCGAGGGGGGGCGCAGTCGCTGAAGCTTTCTTT.

This clonotype has just a few counts. The chain employs TRBV12-3 or TRBV12-4 and TRBJ2-7, with a possible D match to TRBD1 (6 bases). The CDR3 is 14 amino acids. Trimming removed 5 bases at V and 4 bases at J, with 15 bases between. CDR3 amino acids: CASSAQGQSYEQYF. The CDR3 DNA reads TGTGCCAGCAGTGCTCAGGGACAATCGTACGAGCAGTACTTC.

The chain employs TRBV5-1 and TRBJ1-2, with TRBD1 matching 9 bases. This CDR3 contains 16 residues. After removal of 0 bases from V and 6 bases from J, the junction contained 9 bases not matched to a gene. Looked up from germline, CDR1 is SGHRS and CDR2 is YFSETQ. CDR3 nucleotide sequence: TGCGCCAGCAGCTTGGGCGGACAGGGGATTAATGATGGCTACACCTTC. Its translation: CASSLGGQGINDGYTF.